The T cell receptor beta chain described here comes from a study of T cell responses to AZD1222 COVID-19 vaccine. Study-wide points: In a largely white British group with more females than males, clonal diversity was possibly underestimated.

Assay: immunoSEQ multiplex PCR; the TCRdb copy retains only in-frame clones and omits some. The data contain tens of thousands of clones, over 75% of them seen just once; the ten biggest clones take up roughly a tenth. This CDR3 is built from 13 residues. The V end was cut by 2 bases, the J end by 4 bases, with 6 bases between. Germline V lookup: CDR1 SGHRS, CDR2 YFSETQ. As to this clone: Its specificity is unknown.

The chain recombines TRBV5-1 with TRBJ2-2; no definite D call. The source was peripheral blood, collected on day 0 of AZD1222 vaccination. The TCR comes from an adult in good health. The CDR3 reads CASSFSITGELFF. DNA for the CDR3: TGCGCCAGCAGCTTTAGCATCACCGGGGAGCTGTTTTTT.